One T cell receptor beta chain is described in this entry. What it binds is not known. A CD45RA-negative memory subset and a CD45RA+ naive subset were separated from the CD4+ cells. Some clones are missing from TCRdb's copy, which holds only in-frame ones; the method was immunoSEQ multiplex PCR. The table shows about 1 million clones, with approximately 72% occurring only once. With 5 bases removed from V and 2 bases from J, the gap between germline ends came to 13 bases. Germline values: CDR1 SGHVS, CDR2 FQNEAQ. There are 16 residues in the CDR3. The record originates from a study of shared clonotypes between healthy human individuals. The study, taken as a whole, reports: Tissues were not sampled, only blood, and their repertoires likely differ.

The chain couples TRBV7-8 to TRBJ2-6; D might be TRBD1 (6 bases). Material: memory CD4+ T cells sorted from blood. The subset: CD45RA-negative fraction. The source is a man younger than 35 in good health. In DNA, the CDR3 is TGTGCCAGCAGCCCCAAACAGGGCACTGGGGCCAACGTCCTGACTTTC. Translation gives CASSPKQGTGANVLTF.